This T cell receptor (beta chain) was retrieved from a study of CD8 T cells in Susac syndrome (dated by TCRdb to between 2018 and 2021). Study-level background: Among the Susac syndrome patients who were sequenced, clinically active disease was present in over 5 and clinical remission was observed in fewer than 10. Repertoire sequencing was used to test whether CD8+ T cell activation and differentiation in Susac syndrome was antigen driven. The clonality of the CD8+ T cell repertoire was compared across over 10 healthy donors, around 14 Susac syndrome patients and about 15 multiple sclerosis patients. At blood withdrawal, Susac syndrome patients were either therapy-naive, taking corticosteroids (in some cases with IVIg as well), or taking IVIg alone.

What the research found in general, with its limitations: Some 15 and five Susac-specific public clones were found in the total CD8+ and CD8+ TEMRA repertoires, respectively. Clonal expansion was observed in Susac syndrome CD8+ repertoires, with the highest expansion in CD8+ TEMRA cells and greater expansion in clinically active than in remitting patients. The TCR sequencing and HLA analysis was acknowledged to have included a relatively small number of individuals.

High-throughput TCR beta sequencing profiled peripheral blood CD8+ and CD4+ T cells from healthy donors, Susac syndrome patients and multiple sclerosis patients. Recently defined diagnostic criteria for definite or probable disease were met by the Susac syndrome patients. Bulk CD8+ and CD4+ T cells were purified by magnetic negative isolation, whereas CD8+ TEMRA cells were enriched by FACS. Blood was drawn into EDTA tubes, processed within 24 hours, and PBMCs were isolated by density gradient centrifugation. PBMCs intended for TCR sequencing were frozen in liquid nitrogen and were later thawed in a 37 degrees C water bath. The sorted or isolated CD4+, CD8+ and CD8+ TEMRA cells had a purity of 90% or higher. RNA was extracted with the RNeasy kit and about 0.45 to 1 ug was reverse transcribed using random hexamers. TCR beta CDR3 regions were amplified with the immunoSEQ multiplex PCR assay covering 54 Vbeta and 13 Jbeta segments. Bias from PCR amplification was corrected by using a synthetic template baseline for primer optimization and for computational correction. As for the original processing: Reads were assigned to V, D and J genes according to IMGT and analyzed in immunoSEQ Analyzer, with only productive sequences retained. Clonality was calculated as one minus the Shannon entropy normalized by log2 of the number of productive unique sequences. For each patient and control, public and private clones were evaluated within the 100 most prevalent clones. A clone was defined as Susac-specific if it was absent from the healthy and MS cohorts, from more than 850 published viral clones and from other ImmuneACCESS disease sequences. TCRdb ran its own pipeline on the public reads, namely fastp trimming at Q25 and MiXCR clone calling, and kept in-frame beta chains. Entries that share a CDR3 protein sequence are merged under the most common genes and DNA. The V and J calls follow TCRdb's processing rather than the paper's. Recorded for this sample are around 200,000 distinct CDR3 sequences; about 95% of them occurred a single time. The ten largest clones represent approximately 0.16% of the sample.

In its sample, this clonotype was seen once. What this receptor recognizes is not known. Base qualities are missing; no much larger clone stands one base away. A lone read is weak support. Sequenced: CD8+ T cells from PBMCs. The sequence was collected from a human donor with Susac syndrome.

The nucleotide sequence reads TGCGCCAGCAGCCACGCCCCTGCCACTAGCGGGGATCAAGAGACCCAGTACTTC. Translated, this is CASSHAPATSGDQETQYF. Recombination linked TRBV4-1 to TRBJ2-5, with TRBD2 matching 10 junction bases. V is trimmed back by 3 bases and J by 2 bases, and the junction contains 12 bases that no gene match accounts for. The germline V gene encodes CDR1 MGHRA and CDR2 YSYEKL. Spanning cysteine to phenylalanine, the CDR3 consists of 18 amino acids. Only the CDR3 part of the read is kept: 54 bases, read in frame from the first base.